These 16 T cell receptor beta chains were all obtained from the same sample, sequenced in a study of cytomegalovirus exposure and HLA in healthy donors. Researchers ran the PCR with 60 Vbeta and 13 Jbeta primers. The method was immunoSEQ multiplex PCR; TCRdb's version includes in-frame clones alone and lacks a portion of them. The sample yields 150,000 to 200,000 clones, less than 90% seen once. Sequencing was done on a sample of PBMCs. These receptors all stem from a girl under three years old in good health and CMV-seronegative.

The chain links TRBV5-1 to TRBJ2-5, with TRBD2 identical over 7 bases. V was pared by 0 bases and J by 2 bases, with 4 bases of the junction left unmatched. The CDR3 consists of 15 residues. Germline-derived CDR1 and CDR2 are SGHRS and YFSETQ. The CDR3 loop reads CASSLAVGGQETQYF. CDR3 DNA: TGCGCCAGCAGCTTGGCCGTCGGGGGGCAAGAGACCCAGTACTTC.

The chain is built from TRBV13 and TRBJ2-7; D might be TRBD1 (5 bases). Deletions cut 5 bases from V and 3 bases from J, with 14 bases between. In germline, CDR1 is PRHDT, CDR2 FYEKMQ (reference sequence). CDR3 length: 14 amino acids. CDR3 in amino acids: CASSPRQFFYEQYF. The CDR3 nucleotides are TGTGCCAGCAGCCCCCGACAGTTCTTCTACGAGCAGTACTTC. The full variable domain, in which reference TRBV13 and TRBJ2-7 provide the parts outside the CDR3, is AAGVIQSPRHLIKEKRETATLKCYPIPRHDTVYWYQQGPGQDPQFLISFYEKMQSDKGSIPDRFSAQQFSDYHSELNMSSLELGDSALYFCASSPRQFFYEQYFGPGTRLTVT.

The chain is built from TRBV10-3 and TRBJ2-7, with D possibly matching TRBD1 (6 bases). Germline values: CDR1 ENHRY, CDR2 SYGVKD. The CDR3 is 13 residues long. V dropped 6 bases and J dropped 1 base, with 10 bases sitting between them. CDR3 residues: CAISLDSSYEQYF. The CDR3 DNA reads as TGTGCCATCAGCTTGGACAGTTCCTACGAGCAGTACTTC.

This clone was detected once. The chain employs TRBV7-2 and TRBJ2-1; tentatively, D is TRBD1 (7 bases). Germline CDR1 reads SGHTA; CDR2 reads FQGNSA. Trimming took 6 bases from V and 8 from J, leaving 23 bases between them. The CDR3 totals 16 residues. The CDR3 sequence: CASRPMKGGQIHEQFF. CDR3 bases: TGTGCCAGCAGGCCTATGAAGGGGGGACAGATCCATGAGCAGTTCTTC.

This chain connects TRBV19 to TRBJ2-1, with TRBD1 matching 9 bases. The CDR3 has 16 residues. Germline CDR1 LNHDA, CDR2 SQIVND (reference sequence). V lost 1 base, J lost 8 bases, and 9 bases stayed unmatched. The DNA for the CDR3 is TGTGCCAGTAGTATAGTCGTGGGACAGGGCCCCTATGAGCAGTTCTTC. It yields the protein CASSIVVGQGPYEQFF. Supplemented by reference TRBV19 and TRBJ2-1, the full variable domain reads DGGITQSPKYLFRKEGQNVTLSCEQNLNHDAMYWYRQDPGQGLRLIYYSQIVNDFQKGDIAEGYSVSREKKESFPLTVTSAQKNPTAFYLCASSIVVGQGPYEQFFGPGTRLTVL.

The rearrangement joins TRBV7-3 to TRBJ2-5, with D perhaps TRBD1 (6 bases). V was clipped by 5 bases and J by 3 bases, with 10 bases between them. CDR1 SGHTA and CDR2 FQGTGA come from the germline V gene. This CDR3 spans 13 amino acids. As DNA, the CDR3 is TGTGCCAGCAGCCCTTACAGGGAAGAGACCCAGTACTTC. It is translated as CASSPYREETQYF.

The chain uses TRBV4-1 and TRBJ2-5; 7 bases fit TRBD1. J gave up 4 bases and V 3 bases, and 8 bases lay outside the gene matches. The germline V gene has CDR1 MGHRA and CDR2 YSYEKL. This CDR3 is built from 15 residues. The CDR3 DNA reads as TGCGCCAGCAGCCATGCTTCAGGGGGTCGAGAGACCCAGTACTTC. Translating gives CASSHASGGRETQYF.

The chain links TRBV7-9 to TRBJ2-5; 9 nucleotides line up with TRBD1. The V gene's germline CDR1 is SEHNR and CDR2 FQNEAQ (reference sequence). Losses at the gene ends were 5 bases for V and 7 bases for J; bases not matched to a gene: 11. The CDR3 is 15 amino acids. CDR3 region: CASSTNDRGLRTQYF. Here the CDR3 DNA reads TGTGCCAGCAGCACCAACGACAGGGGGTTGCGGACCCAGTACTTC.

A few counts support this clone. The V gene is TRBV6-1, the J gene TRBJ2-5; 11 bases align to TRBD2. Germline CDR1 and CDR2: MNHNS and SASEGT. The CDR3 runs 15 residues. Trimming cost V 5 bases and J 4 bases; bases outside gene matches: 6. CDR3 coding DNA: TGTGCCAGCAGTTTTAGCGGGGGGGCAGGAGAGACCCAGTACTTC. It specifies CASSFSGGAGETQYF.

The V gene is TRBV30, the J gene TRBJ1-1, with D unclear. The CDR3 loop spans 13 amino acids. V lost 0 bases and J 6 bases, leaving 11 bases between the germline ends. Germline CDR1 reads GTSNPN; CDR2 reads SVGIG (reference sequence). The CDR3 loop reads CAWSVQRGAEAFF. CDR3 DNA: TGTGCCTGGAGTGTACAACGGGGAGCTGAAGCTTTCTTT.

The rearrangement joins TRBV29-1 to TRBJ1-2; TRBD1 matches at 8 bases. Losses at the gene ends were 4 bases for V and 1 base for J; bases not matched to a gene: 11. This CDR3 spans 16 amino acids. CDR1 is SQVTM, CDR2 ANQGSEA, per germline. The CDR3 DNA reads as TGCAGCGTTGCCGGGACAGGCTTCGGATTTAACTATGGCTACACCTTC. Residues: CSVAGTGFGFNYGYTF. The full variable domain, with the rest looked up from reference TRBV29-1 and TRBJ1-2, is SAVISQKPSRDICQRGTSLTIQCQVDSQVTMMFWYRQQPGQSLTLIATANQGSEATYESGFVIDKFPISRPNLTFSTLTVSNMSPEDSSIYLCSVAGTGFGFNYGYTFGSGTRLTVV.

The chain combines TRBV4-2 with TRBJ1-5; D remains ambiguous. Germline lookup yields CDR1 LGHNA and CDR2 YNFKEQ. Trimming cost V 1 base and J 0 bases, with 13 bases left between them. This CDR3 region has 17 residues. CDR3 nucleotide sequence: TGTGCCAGCAGCCAAGGACTCAGCGGTTATAGCAATCAGCCCCAGCATTTT. Encoded protein: CASSQGLSGYSNQPQHF.

This clone was seen only a few times. The chain links TRBV6-5 to TRBJ1-5; 8 bases map to TRBD1. Germline assignment: CDR1 MNHEY and CDR2 SVGAGI. This CDR3 region has 15 residues. The V gene end was trimmed by 5 bases and the J gene end by 5 bases; junction bases not matched to a gene: 8. The CDR3 coding sequence is TGTGCCAGCAGTCAAACGACAGGGGTGGATCAGCCCCAGCATTTT. Translated: CASSQTTGVDQPQHF.

This chain uses TRBV7-2 with TRBJ1-1; 7 positions match TRBD1. Germline CDR1 and CDR2: SGHTA and FQGNSA. Trimming at V came to 5 bases and at J to 4 bases, leaving 4 bases not matched to a gene. The CDR3 is 13 amino acids. CDR3 coding DNA: TGTGCCAGCAGCACCCAGGGGGGCACTGAAGCTTTCTTT. Its translation is CASSTQGGTEAFF.

The rearrangement joins TRBV15 to TRBJ2-7; 14 nucleotides match TRBD2. Gene TRBJ2-5 matches the end of the DNA better, so the J call may be wrong. In germline, CDR1 is LNHNV, CDR2 YYDKDF (reference sequence). CDR3 size: 16 residues. The CDR3 DNA reads as TGTGCCACCAGCAGGGGACTAGCGGGAGTCCTAGAGACCCAGTACTTC. Protein product: CATSRGLAGVLETQYF.

The rearrangement joins TRBV15 to TRBJ2-5; D unresolved. Per germline, CDR1 LNHNV and CDR2 YYDKDF (reference sequence). The CDR3 extends over 14 amino acids. V was trimmed by 1 base and J by 5 bases, leaving 11 bases between them. The CDR3 reads CATSRGSSLETQYF. CDR3 in DNA: TGTGCCACCAGCAGAGGGTCAAGCTTGGAGACCCAGTACTTC.